Listed below are T cell receptor beta chains from one sample, sequenced in a study of shared clonotypes between healthy human individuals. The table came from immunoSEQ multiplex PCR; TCRdb's copy has only in-frame clones and leaves some out. The sample has about 1.5 million clones; approximately 98% are singletons. The specimen was naive CD4+ T cells sorted from blood. These TCRs come from a young man in good health. Each CDR3 is given with its conserved first and last residue. Clone size is stated in some rows and not others, as once, few, many or a class when expanded.

CDR3	size	length	V	J
CSVVPLQGLYGYTF	NA	14	TRBV29-1	TRBJ1-2
CASSFLAGGEAYEQYF	NA	16	TRBV5-1	TRBJ2-7
CAWSVGDRESQPQHF	once	15	TRBV30	TRBJ1-5
CASSVEGTVLSGNTIYF	NA	17	TRBV9	TRBJ1-3
CASSSGLNPETQYF	NA	14	TRBV5-5	TRBJ2-5
CASSEARNTGELFF	once	14	TRBV2	TRBJ2-2
CASSFINTGGPDTQYF	NA	16	TRBV27	TRBJ2-3
CASGGPGNTEAFF	NA	13	TRBV9	TRBJ1-1
CASSLGAQANEKLFF	NA	15	TRBV7-9	TRBJ1-4
CASSLSGQGLHEQYF	NA	15	TRBV11-1	TRBJ2-7
CASSPSALAGGAYEQYF	NA	17	TRBV5-1	TRBJ2-7
CASKLDPKAYEQYF	NA	14	TRBV5-1	TRBJ2-7
CASSSVLGSGIQYF	NA	14	TRBV5-1	TRBJ2-4
CASTGYSYNEQFF	NA	13	TRBV25-1	TRBJ2-1
CASSHAGTVLYGYTF	NA	15	TRBV4-1	TRBJ1-2
CASRDLQGNVYEQYF	NA	15	TRBV6-6	TRBJ2-7
CASSLLLGIGQPQHF	NA	15	TRBV5-6	TRBJ1-5
CASSPRALAYEQYF	NA	14	TRBV19	TRBJ2-7
CASSLVGAETQYF	NA	13	TRBV5-1	TRBJ2-5
CASSERQGSYNEQFF	NA	15	TRBV5-4	TRBJ2-1
CASSTTRINTEAFF	NA	14	TRBV7-9	TRBJ1-1
CASSPPGQGSEKLFF	once	15	TRBV21-1	TRBJ1-4
CASSPPGLAVNEQFF	NA	15	TRBV2	TRBJ2-1
CASSLSLYNEQFF	NA	13	TRBV7-2	TRBJ2-1
CASSDLAGRQETQYF	NA	15	TRBV19	TRBJ2-5
CASSPREGRSGANVLTF	NA	17	TRBV9	TRBJ2-6
CSGGGQGDGYTF	NA	12	TRBV29-1	TRBJ1-2
CASSQTDSMNTEAFF	NA	15	TRBV4-2	TRBJ1-1
CASRDGQGINEKLFF	NA	15	TRBV25-1	TRBJ1-4
CASSRGTGVYEQYF	NA	14	TRBV19	TRBJ2-7
CASSLSNLYNEQFF	NA	14	TRBV5-1	TRBJ2-1
CASSLGGLYEQYF	NA	13	TRBV5-5	TRBJ2-7
CASSLGLAEEETQYF	NA	15	TRBV5-1	TRBJ2-5
CASSDLAGGPGELFF	NA	15	TRBV9	TRBJ2-2
CASSLHSSSHVYEQYF	NA	16	TRBV7-3	TRBJ2-7
CASSPRLSYEQYF	NA	13	TRBV18	TRBJ2-7
CASSSSAGELFF	NA	12	TRBV2	TRBJ2-2
CASSEWAGSYEQYF	NA	14	TRBV2	TRBJ2-7
CASSWSQGANYGYTF	NA	15	TRBV28	TRBJ1-2
CASSSPRLAGNNEQFF	NA	16	TRBV5-1	TRBJ2-1
CASSRGLAGGSEQFF	NA	15	TRBV7-9	TRBJ2-1
CASSHPHRWQKNSNQPQHF	NA	19	TRBV19	TRBJ1-5
CASSEAGGLGEAFF	once	14	TRBV6-1	TRBJ1-1
CASSLGRRLAGVSNEQFF	NA	18	TRBV7-9	TRBJ2-1
CASGGLSNEKLFF	NA	13	TRBV7-2	TRBJ1-4
CASSRDRGSSSYEQYF	NA	16	TRBV28	TRBJ2-7
CASRQRGQPYNEKLFF	once	16	TRBV5-1	TRBJ1-4
CASSAGGLAGPRSYEQYF	NA	18	TRBV9	TRBJ2-7
CASSQAFPGEPYEQYF	NA	16	TRBV14	TRBJ2-7
CASSRTGYEQYF	NA	12	TRBV27	TRBJ2-7
CASSIALAGVVEQFF	NA	15	TRBV19	TRBJ2-1
CASTEMTRTARETQYF	NA	16	TRBV2	TRBJ2-5
CASSLLSAGGDGELFF	NA	16	TRBV27	TRBJ2-2
CASSVDPSGSTVETQYF	NA	17	TRBV9	TRBJ2-5